The rows below give T cell receptor beta chains drawn from one sample of a study of T-cell memory formation after mild COVID-19. TCRdb reprocessed the 5' RACE reads via MiXCR and lists one record per CDR3 protein. The table shows hundreds of thousands of distinct CDR3 sequences, with about 20% occurring only once. The source material was PBMCs or a T cell subset sorted from them (not recorded which). The receptor source for this set is a man aged 18-30 years who had mild COVID-19 (a few samples of this study predate the infection). Cell type and time point are not known. Each CDR3 is given with its conserved first and last residue. Each record gives: D gene, V gene, J gene, clone size, CDR3 DNA, CDR3 protein. D genes are given only for firm matches. Part of the rows lack a size; the others show once, few, many or a class for expanded clones.

.	TRBV5-1	TRBJ2-6	.	TGCGCCACCTCCGGGGACGGCCTCTCTGGGGCCAACGTCCTGACTTTC	CATSGDGLSGANVLTF
.	TRBV7-9	TRBJ2-7	.	TGTGCCAGCAGCTTCTCTGGATACGAGCAGTACTTC	CASSFSGYEQYF
.	TRBV7-9	TRBJ2-7	.	TGTGCCAGCAGCTGGAACGGCCCTCCCTACGAGCAGTACTTC	CASSWNGPPYEQYF
TRBD1	TRBV9	TRBJ2-1	few	TGTGCCAGCAGCCCAATAGAGGGGGCAGGGTTCTACAATGAGCAGTTCTTC	CASSPIEGAGFYNEQFF
.	TRBV6-5	TRBJ2-5	many	TGTGCCAGCAGACCCCGCCGAAGGGAGACCCAGTACTTC	CASRPRRRETQYF
.	TRBV2	TRBJ1-6	few	TGTGCCAGCAGTGGTGAGGGGAGAGGGTCACCCCTCCACTTT	CASSGEGRGSPLHF
.	TRBV18	TRBJ2-1	few	TGTGCCAGCTCACCGGGACGTAGCTTCTCCTACAATGAGCAGTTCTTC	CASSPGRSFSYNEQFF
TRBD2	TRBV5-6	TRBJ2-3	.	TGTGCCAGCAGCTTCCGCGGGGGATATGGCACAGATACGCAGTATTTT	CASSFRGGYGTDTQYF
.	TRBV15	TRBJ2-2	many	TGTGCCACCAGCTCAGGGGGGGGGAACACCGGGGAGCTGTTTTTT	CATSSGGGNTGELFF
.	TRBV29-1	TRBJ1-2	once	TGCAGCGTTGAAGATGGTTGGGGAAATGGCTACACCTTC	CSVEDGWGNGYTF
.	TRBV7-6	TRBJ2-5	many	TGTGCCAGCAGCCAGATGGAGACCCAGTACTTC	CASSQMETQYF
.	TRBV5-1	TRBJ2-1	few	TGCGCCAGCAGCTTGTGGGGGCCGGGCAATGAGCAGTTCTTC	CASSLWGPGNEQFF
.	TRBV7-8	TRBJ1-3	few	TGTGCCAGCAGTACCATGACAGCTCGTCCTTACTCTGGAAACACCATATATTTT	CASSTMTARPYSGNTIYF
.	TRBV9	TRBJ1-5	few	TGTGCCGGGGGACGAGGTTCCCAGCCCCAGCATTTT	CAGGRGSQPQHF
.	TRBV7-9	TRBJ1-5	.	TGTGCCAGCAGCCCCATTGGGCCCCCGCAGCCCCAGCATTTT	CASSPIGPPQPQHF
.	TRBV27	TRBJ2-1	.	TGTGCCAGCAGTTTTACGGGCGAGAATGAGCAGTTCTTC	CASSFTGENEQFF
.	TRBV18	TRBJ2-5	many	TGTGCCAGCTCACCACCGAATGGACAGAGAGAGACCCAGTACTTC	CASSPPNGQRETQYF
TRBD2	TRBV3-1	TRBJ2-7	few	TGTGCCAGCAGCCGCGAGCGGGACTCCTACGAGCAGTACTTC	CASSRERDSYEQYF
.	TRBV21-1	TRBJ2-7	.	TGTGCCAGCACATTTTCCTATGACAGAGCCTACGAGCAGTACTTC	CASTFSYDRAYEQYF
.	TRBV10-2	TRBJ2-1	few	TGCGCCAGCAGTGGGGGTACGAATGAGCAGTTCTTC	CASSGGTNEQFF
.	TRBV29-1	TRBJ1-2	.	TGCAGCGTTGATACACGGAAAGGGCGGGATTATGGCTACACCTTC	CSVDTRKGRDYGYTF
TRBD1	TRBV12-3/TRBV12-4	TRBJ1-3	.	TGTGCCAGCACCGAAACAGGGGGCCGAAACACCATATATTTT	CASTETGGRNTIYF
.	TRBV7-8	TRBJ1-1	few	TGTGCCAGCAGCTCCGATCCGGCAGGGTTGACTCTCTTT	CASSSDPAGLTLF
TRBD1	TRBV29-1	TRBJ2-1	many	TGCAGCGGTCAGGGCGGGACAGGGGTCTACAATGAGCAGTTCTTC	CSGQGGTGVYNEQFF
.	TRBV4-3	TRBJ2-5	.	TGCGCCAGCAGCCGGTCCATCCAAGAGACCCAGTACTTC	CASSRSIQETQYF
.	TRBV6-6	TRBJ1-1	few	TGTGCCAGCAGTTACTCCACTGAAGCTTTCTTT	CASSYSTEAFF
.	TRBV6-1	TRBJ2-2	.	TGTGCCAGCAGTGAACTCCAGACACGGGTTCCCGGGGAGCTGTTTTTT	CASSELQTRVPGELFF
TRBD1	TRBV5-1	TRBJ1-2	.	TGCGCCAGCAGCTTCACGACAGGGGGCTTGGGCTACACCTTC	CASSFTTGGLGYTF
.	TRBV7-9	TRBJ2-1	.	TGTGCCAGCAGTACGGGGAACAATGAGCAGTTCTTC	CASSTGNNEQFF
.	TRBV18	TRBJ2-5	.	TGTGCCAGCTCCCCACGGGGGCTGCCTGCGGCCCAAGAGACCCAGTACTTC	CASSPRGLPAAQETQYF
.	TRBV7-2	TRBJ1-4	.	TGTGCCAGCAGCTCCCTGGGGGGTAATGAAAAACTGTTTTTT	CASSSLGGNEKLFF
.	TRBV27	TRBJ2-7	few	TGTGCCAGCAGAACCGCCTGGACAGACGAGCAGTACTTC	CASRTAWTDEQYF
.	TRBV6-1	TRBJ1-2	.	TGTGCCACCAGGACTGCGGGAGTGGACTATGGCTACACCTTC	CATRTAGVDYGYTF
TRBD1	TRBV7-7	TRBJ2-5	.	TGTGCTAGCAGCCCAGACAGGGGATCGGAGACCCAGTACTTC	CASSPDRGSETQYF
.	TRBV5-5	TRBJ2-2	.	TGTGCCAGCAGCTTGTACACTCTGGGGGCCGGGGAGCTGTTTTTT	CASSLYTLGAGELFF